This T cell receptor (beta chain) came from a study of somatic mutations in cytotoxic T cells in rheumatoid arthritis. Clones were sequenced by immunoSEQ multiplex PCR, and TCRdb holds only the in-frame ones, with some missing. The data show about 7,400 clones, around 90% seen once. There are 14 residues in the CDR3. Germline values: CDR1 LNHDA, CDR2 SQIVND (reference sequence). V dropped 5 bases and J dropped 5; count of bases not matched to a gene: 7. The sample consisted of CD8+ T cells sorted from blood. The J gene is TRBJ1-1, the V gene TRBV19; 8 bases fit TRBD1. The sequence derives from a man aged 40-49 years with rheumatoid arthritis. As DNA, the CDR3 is TGTGCCAGTAGTGAGGACAGGGAAATTACTGAAGCTTTCTTT. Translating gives CASSEDREITEAFF. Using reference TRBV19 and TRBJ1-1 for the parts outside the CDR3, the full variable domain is DGGITQSPKYLFRKEGQNVTLSCEQNLNHDAMYWYRQDPGQGLRLIYYSQIVNDFQKGDIAEGYSVSREKKESFPLTVTSAQKNPTAFYLCASSEDREITEAFFGQGTRLTVV.